This T cell receptor beta chain originates from a study of PD-L1 blockade in urothelial cancer. Background on the study: Males with bladder-origin urothelial cancer constituted about 85% of the roughly 30 patients. Patients' histories included 0 to 3 prior chemotherapy regimens. Blood samples had a median of 141,255 T cells. Study conclusions and caveats: Durable-benefit patients showed greater tumor-associated blood clone expansion at 3 weeks.

This sample's time point: pretreatment peripheral blood. Comment on this clone: Its antigen is still unknown.

J lost 7 bases, V lost 4 bases, and 13 bases had no gene match. CDR3 length equals 16 residues. Germline CDR1 is LNHDA and CDR2 is SQIVND (reference sequence). Sequenced by immunoSEQ multiplex PCR; TCRdb stores in-frame clones only, minus some. The sample has under 55,000 clones, roughly 80% seen once. Sequencing was performed on PBMCs, taken around atezolizumab (anti-PD-L1) treatment. V and J are TRBV19 and TRBJ1-2; 9 nucleotides line up with TRBD1. The receptor comes from a man in his 70s with urothelial cancer. Written as DNA, the CDR3 is TGTGCCAGTAGTACCACCGCCGGGACAGGGTTAAGTGGCTACACCTTC. Translated, it gives CASSTTAGTGLSGYTF.